This T cell receptor (beta chain) was recovered during a study of cytomegalovirus exposure and HLA in healthy donors. As for the study in general: HLA-typed donors were the source of 82 million or so unique TCRs, which an early data release held.

Use of 60 Vbeta and 13 Jbeta primers characterized the PCR. Authors' data handling: In a later analysis, of about 80 million unique beta chains, roughly 10 million appeared in at least two donors. Assay used: immunoSEQ multiplex PCR; TCRdb lists only in-frame clones, some missing. The V and J calls and clone size are taken from that table; D and trimming were inferred from the DNA. The data contain 150,000 to 200,000 clones, under 80% of them singletons. This CDR3 spans 13 amino acids. Trimming stripped 7 bases from V and 1 base from J, with 10 bases between. CDR1 is SNHLY and CDR2 is FYNNEI in the germline V gene. This clone showed up just once. Its antigen is undetermined. Study-wide points: A further, later analysis showed that HLA-associated TCR beta chains (compared with equally common others) were more clonally expanded. Per a prior analysis, the majority of TCR beta V segments were productive roughly 90% or roughly 30% of the time.

The chain links TRBV2 to TRBJ1-1, with D unresolved. The TCR sequence derives from a female donor in good health and CMV-seronegative. Sequenced material: PBMCs. The CDR3 region is CASNGHQNTEAFF. CDR3 bases: TGTGCCAGCAATGGGCACCAGAACACTGAAGCTTTCTTT.